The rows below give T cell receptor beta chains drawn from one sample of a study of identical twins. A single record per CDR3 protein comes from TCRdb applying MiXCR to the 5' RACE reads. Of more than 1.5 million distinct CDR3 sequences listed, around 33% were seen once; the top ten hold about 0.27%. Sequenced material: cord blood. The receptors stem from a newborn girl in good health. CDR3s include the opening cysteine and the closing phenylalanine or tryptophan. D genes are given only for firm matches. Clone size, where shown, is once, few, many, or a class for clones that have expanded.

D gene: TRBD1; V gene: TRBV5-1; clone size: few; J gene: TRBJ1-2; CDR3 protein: CASSLAIHGGTGIYGYTF; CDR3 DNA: TGCGCCAGCAGCTTGGCCATACACGGCGGGACAGGAATCTATGGCTACACCTTC
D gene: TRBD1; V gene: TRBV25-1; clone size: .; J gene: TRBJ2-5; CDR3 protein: CASTLGTGLVKETQYF; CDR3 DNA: TGTGCCAGCACCCTGGGGACAGGGTTGGTGAAAGAGACCCAGTACTTC
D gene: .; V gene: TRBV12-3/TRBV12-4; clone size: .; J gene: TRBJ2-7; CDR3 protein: CASSLDRKFYEQYF; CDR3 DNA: TGTGCCAGCAGCCTTGACAGGAAGTTCTACGAGCAGTACTTC
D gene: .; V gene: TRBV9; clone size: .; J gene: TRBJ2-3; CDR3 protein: CASSVGGSPSTDTQYF; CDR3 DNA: TGTGCCAGCAGCGTAGGAGGGAGCCCAAGCACAGATACTCAGTATTTT
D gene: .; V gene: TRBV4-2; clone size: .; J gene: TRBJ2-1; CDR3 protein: CASSQPSLSSYDEQFF; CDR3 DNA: TGTGCCAGCAGCCAGCCTAGCCTTAGCTCCTACGATGAGCAGTTCTTC
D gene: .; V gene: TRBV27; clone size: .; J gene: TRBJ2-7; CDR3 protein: CASSDQGRGVNEQYF; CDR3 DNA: TGTGCCAGCAGTGACCAAGGCCGGGGCGTGAACGAGCAGTACTTC
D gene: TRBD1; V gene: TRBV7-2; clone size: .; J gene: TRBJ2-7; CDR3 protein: CASSLAPGQISYEQYF; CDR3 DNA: TGTGCCAGCAGCTTAGCCCCGGGACAGATCTCCTACGAGCAGTACTTC
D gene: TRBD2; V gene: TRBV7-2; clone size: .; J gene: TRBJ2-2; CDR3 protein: CASRGYSGYTAGELFF; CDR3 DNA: TGTGCCAGCAGGGGTTATAGCGGGTACACCGCCGGGGAGCTGTTTTTT
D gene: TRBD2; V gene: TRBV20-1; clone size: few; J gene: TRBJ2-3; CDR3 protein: CSASTSGGVTDTQYF; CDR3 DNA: TGCAGTGCTAGCACTAGCGGGGGGGTCACAGATACGCAGTATTTT
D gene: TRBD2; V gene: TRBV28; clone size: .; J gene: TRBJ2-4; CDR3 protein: CASSLTGLAGPQYF; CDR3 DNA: TGTGCCAGCAGTCTCACGGGACTAGCGGGACCCCAGTACTTC
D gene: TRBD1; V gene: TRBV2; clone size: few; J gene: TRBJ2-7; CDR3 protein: CASRQGVPSYEQYF; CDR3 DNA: TGTGCCAGCAGGCAGGGGGTTCCCTCCTACGAGCAGTACTTC
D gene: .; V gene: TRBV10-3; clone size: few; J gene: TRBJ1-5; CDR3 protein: CAISERQGNQPQHF; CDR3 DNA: TGTGCCATCAGTGAAAGGCAGGGCAATCAGCCCCAGCATTTT
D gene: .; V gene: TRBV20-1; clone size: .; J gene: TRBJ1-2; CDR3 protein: CSARGSGSANYGYTF; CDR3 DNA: TGCAGTGCTAGGGGGTCGGGTTCCGCTAACTATGGCTACACCTTC
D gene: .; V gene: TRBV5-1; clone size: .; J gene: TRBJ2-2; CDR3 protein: CASSIRGPNTGELFF; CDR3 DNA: TGCGCCAGCAGCATCCGGGGCCCAAACACCGGGGAGCTGTTTTTT
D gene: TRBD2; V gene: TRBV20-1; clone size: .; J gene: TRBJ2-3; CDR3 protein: CSARIIAGVGDTQYF; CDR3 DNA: TGCAGTGCTAGGATTATAGCGGGGGTGGGGGATACGCAGTATTTT
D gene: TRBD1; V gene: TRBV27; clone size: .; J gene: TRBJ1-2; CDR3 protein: CASSQRTGGAYGGYTF; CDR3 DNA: TGTGCCAGCAGTCAGCGGACAGGGGGCGCATACGGTGGCTACACCTTC
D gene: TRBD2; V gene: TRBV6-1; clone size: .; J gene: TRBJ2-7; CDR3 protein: CASGRSGTSYWEQYF; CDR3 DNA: TGTGCCAGCGGGCGTTCGGGGACTAGTTATTGGGAGCAGTACTTC
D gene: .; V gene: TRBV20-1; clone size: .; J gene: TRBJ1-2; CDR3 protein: CSPVGPGLYYGYTF; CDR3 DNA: TGCAGCCCCGTCGGCCCGGGTCTTTACTATGGCTACACCTTC
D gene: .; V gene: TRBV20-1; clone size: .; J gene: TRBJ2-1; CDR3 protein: CSASSGEPNNEQFF; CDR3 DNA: TGCAGTGCTTCCTCGGGAGAACCCAACAATGAGCAGTTCTTC
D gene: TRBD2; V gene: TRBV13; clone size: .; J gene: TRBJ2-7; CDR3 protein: CASSFRTSGGLNSYEQYF; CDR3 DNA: TGTGCCAGCAGCTTCAGGACTAGCGGGGGGCTGAACTCCTACGAGCAGTACTTC